The clone carrying this T cell receptor beta chain appeared a few times. Assay: immunoSEQ multiplex PCR; the TCRdb copy retains only in-frame clones and omits some. The sample shows 110,000 or so clones, 85% of them seen only once. This CDR3 region has 15 residues. CDR1 SGHTA and CDR2 FQGNSA come from the germline V gene. V lost 5 bases, J lost 6 bases, and 6 bases stayed unmatched. The data derive from a study of blood T cell repertoires in COVID-19. Looking at the study overall: The United States, Italy and Spain were the sources of the acute and convalescent COVID-19 samples. The analysed material was cDNA or gDNA that came from T cells, B-cell-depleted T cells, or PBMCs.

Sequenced material: peripheral blood. The V gene is TRBV7-2, the J gene TRBJ2-3; the match to TRBD2 covers 12 bases. The clonotype originates from a human donor in a cohort sampled during active COVID-19. The CDR3 region has the DNA TGTGCCAGCAGCCCTAGCGGGGGGGCCTTGGATACGCAGTATTTT. This codes for CASSPSGGALDTQYF.